Sequencing of this T cell receptor beta chain was carried out in a study of tumor and adjacent non-tumor tissue in lung cancer. Study outcomes and limitations: Significantly higher TCR diversity was found in tumor than normal lung.

As regards this clonotype: Its target is not known. Because the CDR3 is missing its conserved closing phenylalanine or tryptophan, this is likely a read error.

A modified ARM-PCR protocol with three rounds of nested PCR amplified TCRbeta. TCRdb passed the multiplex PCR reads through MiXCR, listing each CDR3 protein once. Of 70,000 to 90,000 distinct CDR3 sequences listed, 80% are singletons. The template was RNA from unsorted bulk tissue. Between August and November 2014, newly diagnosed, chemotherapy-naive lung cancer patients underwent thoracic surgery in China. Germline lookup yields CDR1 SGHNT and CDR2 YYREEE (reference sequence). There are 13 residues in the CDR3. Sequenced sample: lung tumor tissue. The source of this sequence is a woman aged 45-59 years with non-small cell lung cancer. This chain uses TRBV5-4 with TRBJ2-7; D gene unclear. The CDR3: CASSFSSSYEQYL. CDR3 nucleotide sequence: TGTGCCAGTAGCTTCTCGAGCTCCTACGAGCAGTACTTA.